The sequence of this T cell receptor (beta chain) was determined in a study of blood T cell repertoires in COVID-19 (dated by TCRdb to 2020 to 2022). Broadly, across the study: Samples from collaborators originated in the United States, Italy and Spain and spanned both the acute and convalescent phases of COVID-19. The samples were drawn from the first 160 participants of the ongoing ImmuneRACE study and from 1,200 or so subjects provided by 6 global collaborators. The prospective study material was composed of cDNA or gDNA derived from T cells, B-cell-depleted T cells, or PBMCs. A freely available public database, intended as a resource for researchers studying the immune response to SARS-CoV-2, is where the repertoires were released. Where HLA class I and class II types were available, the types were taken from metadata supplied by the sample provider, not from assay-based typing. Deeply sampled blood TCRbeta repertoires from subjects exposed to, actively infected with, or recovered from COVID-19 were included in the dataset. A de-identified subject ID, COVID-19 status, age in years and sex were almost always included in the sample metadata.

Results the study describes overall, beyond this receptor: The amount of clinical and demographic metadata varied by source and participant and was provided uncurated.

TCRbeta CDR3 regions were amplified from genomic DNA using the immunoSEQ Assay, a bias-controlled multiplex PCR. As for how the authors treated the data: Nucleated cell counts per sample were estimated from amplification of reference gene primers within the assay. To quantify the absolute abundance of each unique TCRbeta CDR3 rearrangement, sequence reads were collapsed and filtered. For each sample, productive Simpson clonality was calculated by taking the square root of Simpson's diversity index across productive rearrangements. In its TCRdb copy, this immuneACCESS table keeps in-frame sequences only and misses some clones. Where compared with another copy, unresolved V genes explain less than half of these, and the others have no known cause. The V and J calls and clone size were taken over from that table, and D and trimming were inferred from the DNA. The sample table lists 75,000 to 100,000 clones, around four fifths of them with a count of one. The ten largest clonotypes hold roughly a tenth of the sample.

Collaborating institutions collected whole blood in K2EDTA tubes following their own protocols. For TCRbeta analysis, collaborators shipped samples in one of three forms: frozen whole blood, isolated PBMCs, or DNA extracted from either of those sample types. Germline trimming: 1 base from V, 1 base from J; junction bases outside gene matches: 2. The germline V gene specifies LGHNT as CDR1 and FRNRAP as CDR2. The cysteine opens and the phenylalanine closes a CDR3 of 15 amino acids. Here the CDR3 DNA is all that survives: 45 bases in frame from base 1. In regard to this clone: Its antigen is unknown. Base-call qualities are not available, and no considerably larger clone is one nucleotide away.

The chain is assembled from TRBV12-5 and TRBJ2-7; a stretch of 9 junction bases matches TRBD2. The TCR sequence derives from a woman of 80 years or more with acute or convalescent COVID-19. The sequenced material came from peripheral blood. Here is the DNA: TGTGCTAGTGGTTTGGCTAGCGGGGTATCCTACGAGCAGTACTTC. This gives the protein CASGLASGVSYEQYF.